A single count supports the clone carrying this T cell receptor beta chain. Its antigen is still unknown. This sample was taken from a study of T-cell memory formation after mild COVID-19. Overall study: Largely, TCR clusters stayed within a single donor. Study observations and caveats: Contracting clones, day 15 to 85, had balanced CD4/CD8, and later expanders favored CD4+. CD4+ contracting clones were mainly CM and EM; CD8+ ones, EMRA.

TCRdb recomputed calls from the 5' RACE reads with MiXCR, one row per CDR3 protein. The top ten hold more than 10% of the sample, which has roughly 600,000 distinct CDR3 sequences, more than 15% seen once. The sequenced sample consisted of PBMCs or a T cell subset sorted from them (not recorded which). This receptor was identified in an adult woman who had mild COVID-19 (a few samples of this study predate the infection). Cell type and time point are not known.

This chain's CDR3 is CASSEPTGDSNTEAFF. The CDR3 coding sequence is TGTGCCAGCTCCGAACCGACAGGGGACTCCAACACTGAAGCTTTCTTT. V gene TRBV18 combines with J gene TRBJ1-1; 8 positions match TRBD1. Germline lookup yields CDR1 KGHSH and CDR2 LQKENI. The CDR3 covers 16 residues. V lost 6 bases and J lost 2; bases outside the gene matches: 11.